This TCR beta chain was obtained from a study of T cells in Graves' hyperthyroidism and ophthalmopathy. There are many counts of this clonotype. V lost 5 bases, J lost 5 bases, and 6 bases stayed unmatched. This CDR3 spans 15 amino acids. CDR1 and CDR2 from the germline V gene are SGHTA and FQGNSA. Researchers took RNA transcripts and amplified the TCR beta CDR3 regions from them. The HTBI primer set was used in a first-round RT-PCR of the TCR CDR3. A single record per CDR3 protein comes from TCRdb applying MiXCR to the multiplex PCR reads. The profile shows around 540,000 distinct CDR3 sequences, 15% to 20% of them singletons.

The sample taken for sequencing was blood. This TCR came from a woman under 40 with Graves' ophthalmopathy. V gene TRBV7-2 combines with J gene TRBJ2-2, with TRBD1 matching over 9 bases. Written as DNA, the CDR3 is TGTGCCAGCAGCCGGGACAGGGCAGGGACCGGGGAGCTGTTTTTT. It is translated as CASSRDRAGTGELFF.